This entry lists 17 T cell receptor beta chains sequenced from one sample in a study of OX40 agonist ivuxolimab in advanced cancers. Library preparation employed the immunoSEQ multiplex PCR assay. The table was pulled from immuneACCESS by TCRdb, which kept in-frame rearrangements only. Such tables lose some clones; where checked, under half of the loss comes from unresolved V genes, and the rest has no known cause. This sample lists tens of thousands of clones; 85% to 90% were detected once. Of the sample, roughly 4.9% falls within the top ten clones. The sample consisted of CD4+ or CD8+ T cells sorted from blood, taken in a trial of the OX40 agonist ivuxolimab. These receptors originate from an adult with an advanced solid tumor such as melanoma, head and neck, liver or kidney cancer.

A single count supports this clone. V gene TRBV27 combines with J gene TRBJ1-1; D may be TRBD1 (6 bases). Trimming cost V 1 base and J 2 bases, with 20 bases left between them. Germline V gene data show CDR1 as MNHEY and CDR2 as SMNVEV (reference sequence). This CDR3 contains 18 residues. CDR3 sequence reads: CASSLFGGRSSTNTEAFF. Here the CDR3 DNA reads TGTGCCAGCAGTTTATTTGGGGGGCGATCCTCTACTAACACTGAAGCTTTCTTT.

The chain uses TRBV10-2 and TRBJ2-3; unclear D gene. CDR1 is WSHSY, CDR2 SAAADI, per germline. This CDR3 is built from 13 residues. Between the trimmed V and J ends, which lost 7 bases and 0 bases, there was a span of 8 bases. The CDR3 region is CASKTSSTDTQYF. Here the CDR3 DNA reads TGCGCCAGCAAAACTTCTAGCACAGATACGCAGTATTTT.

The gene calls are TRBV9 and TRBJ2-1, with 8 bases matching TRBD2. The V gene end was trimmed by 0 bases and the J gene end by 12 bases; junction bases not matched to a gene: 14. In germline, CDR1 is SGDLS, CDR2 YYNGEE. The CDR3 spans 16 residues. The CDR3 sequence: CASSVAEGLEGKGQFF. CDR3 bases: TGTGCCAGCAGCGTAGCAGAGGGACTAGAGGGTAAAGGGCAGTTCTTC.

The chain employs TRBV11-1 and TRBJ2-5; D uncertain. Germline CDR1 SGHAT, CDR2 FQDESV (reference sequence). Trimming left V 5 bases short and J 4 bases short, with 14 bases between. CDR3 length: 14 residues. The CDR3 here is CASSQGEDRETQYF. In DNA, the CDR3 is TGTGCCAGCAGCCAAGGAGAGGATAGAGAGACCCAGTACTTC.

V gene TRBV5-1 combines with J gene TRBJ1-1; 10 bases align to TRBD1. The CDR3 extends over 16 amino acids. With 5 bases clipped from V and 1 base from J, the junction kept 8 bases outside the gene matches. Germline-derived CDR1 and CDR2 are SGHRS and YFSETQ. This CDR3 reads CASRGRDRGENTEAFF. CDR3 in DNA: TGCGCCAGCAGGGGCCGGGACAGGGGAGAGAACACTGAAGCTTTCTTT.

The chain is built from TRBV4-2 and TRBJ2-7, with 11 bases lining up with TRBD2. The CDR3 loop spans 14 amino acids. The germline V gene encodes CDR1 LGHNA and CDR2 YNFKEQ. V shed 4 bases, J shed 6 bases, and the junction held 5 bases outside the gene matches. The CDR3 reads CASSPIAGGGEQYF. The CDR3 DNA reads TGTGCCAGCAGCCCGATAGCGGGAGGGGGCGAGCAGTACTTC.

The CDR3 spells CASSPAGLGTGDLFGYTF. Written as DNA, the CDR3 is TGTGCCAGCAGCCCCGCCGGGTTGGGGACAGGGGATTTATTCGGCTACACCTTC. The chain is built from TRBV11-2 and TRBJ1-2, with TRBD1 matching over 10 bases. Germline V gene sequence: CDR1 SGHAT, CDR2 FQNNGV. The CDR3 has 18 residues. Losses at the gene ends were 5 bases for V and 8 bases for J; bases not matched to a gene: 20.

On this clone itself: Other DNA sequences from this sample encode an identical CDR3 as well. Here the CDR3 DNA reads TGTGCCAGCTCACCTCCGGGACTGAGCTACGAGCAGTACTTC. It codes for CASSPPGLSYEQYF. J is TRBJ2-7 and V is TRBV18; D may be TRBD2 (6 bases). Germline values: CDR1 KGHSH, CDR2 LQKENI. Trimming removed 3 bases from V and 3 bases from J, with 12 bases in between. The CDR3 sequence is 14 residues long. The variable domain in full, completed from reference TRBV18 and TRBJ2-7, reads NAGVMQNPRHLVRRRGQEARLRCSPMKGHSHVYWYRQLPEEGLKFMVYLQKENIIDESGMPKERFSAEFPKEGPSILRIQQVVRGDSAAYFCASSPPGLSYEQYFGPGTRLTVT.

The gene calls are TRBV6-1 and TRBJ1-5, with D maybe TRBD1 (5 bases). This CDR3 comprises 13 residues. Trimming took 7 bases from V and 4 from J, leaving 11 bases between them. Germline lookup yields CDR1 MNHNS and CDR2 SASEGT. The CDR3 DNA reads as TGTGCCAGCACCGGTGCAGGGAATCAGCCCCAGCATTTT. Translation gives CASTGAGNQPQHF.

This clone has only one observation. This chain links TRBV5-1 with TRBJ2-7; 10 nucleotides line up with TRBD1. The CDR3 spans 15 residues. Germline values: CDR1 SGHRS, CDR2 YFSETQ. V shed 0 bases and J 2 bases; nucleotides not matched to a gene: 2. The CDR3 sequence: CASSLVGQGAYEQYF. The CDR3 DNA reads as TGCGCCAGCAGCTTGGTTGGACAGGGGGCCTACGAGCAGTACTTC.

This chain joins TRBV15 and TRBJ2-7; 8 nucleotides align to TRBD2. The CDR3 is made up of 15 amino acids. The V gene end was trimmed by 2 bases and the J gene end by 0 bases; junction bases not matched to a gene: 3. Germline V gives CDR1 LNHNV, CDR2 YYDKDF (reference sequence). In nucleotides, the CDR3 is TGTGCCACCAGCAGAATAGCGGGGTCCTCCTACGAGCAGTACTTC. It specifies CATSRIAGSSYEQYF.

The chain couples TRBV7-9 to TRBJ1-1; D unresolved. V shed 6 bases and J shed 6 bases, with 11 bases lying between them. Per the germline V gene, CDR1 is SEHNR and CDR2 is FQNEAQ (reference sequence). The CDR3 extends over 12 amino acids. CDR3 in DNA: TGTGCCAGCAGTGTTCGGGTCGCTGAAGCTTTCTTT. It is translated as CASSVRVAEAFF.

The DNA for the CDR3 is TGTGCCAGCAGTGAACCGGGACTGAGCAATCAGCCCCAGCATTTT. It translates to CASSEPGLSNQPQHF. The chain recombines TRBV2 with TRBJ1-5, with TRBD1 as a possible D gene (5 bases). This CDR3 has 15 amino acids. V lost 2 bases and J 1 base, leaving 9 bases between the germline ends. The germline CDR1 and CDR2 sequences are SNHLY and FYNNEI.

The chain recombines TRBV19 with TRBJ1-1, with D unclear. Germline lookup yields CDR1 LNHDA and CDR2 SQIVND (reference sequence). The CDR3 loop spans 14 amino acids. The V end was cut by 4 bases, the J end by 1 base, with 10 bases between. The CDR3 DNA is TGTGCCAGTAGTACCCCGGAGGGGAACACTGAAGCTTTCTTT. It encodes CASSTPEGNTEAFF.

The chain employs TRBV11-3 and TRBJ2-5, with D unclear. The germline V and J ends were trimmed by 0 bases and 0 bases, with 5 bases remaining between them. The CDR3 has 14 amino acids. The germline V gene has CDR1 SGHNT and CDR2 YENEEA. The CDR3 DNA sequence: TGTGCCAGCAGCTTAGATCGGGACCAAGAGACCCAGTACTTC. The encoded protein is CASSLDRDQETQYF. Full variable domain (outside the CDR3, taken from reference TRBV11-3 and TRBJ2-5): EAGVVQSPRYKIIEKKQPVAFWCNPISGHNTLYWYLQNLGQGPELLIRYENEEAVDDSQLPKDRFSAERLKGVDSTLKIQPAELGDSAVYLCASSLDRDQETQYFGPGTRLLVL.

The J gene is TRBJ2-5, the V gene TRBV10-3; 8 nucleotides match TRBD2. The germline CDR1 and CDR2 sequences are ENHRY and SYGVKD. The CDR3 sequence is 13 residues long. The ends lost 7 bases at V and 5 bases at J; junction bases unmatched: 6. The CDR3, as DNA: TGTGCCATCACCAGCGGGGGTCAGGAGACCCAGTACTTC. This translates into CAITSGGQETQYF.

The chain uses TRBV11-1 and TRBJ2-5; TRBD2 matches at 12 bases. Germline assignment: CDR1 SGHAT and CDR2 FQDESV (reference sequence). Unmatched junction bases numbered 3, after V lost 5 bases and J lost 2 bases. The CDR3 consists of 15 residues. CDR3 loop: CASSPGLAGQETQYF. In nucleotides, the CDR3 is TGTGCCAGCAGCCCCGGACTAGCGGGGCAAGAGACCCAGTACTTC.